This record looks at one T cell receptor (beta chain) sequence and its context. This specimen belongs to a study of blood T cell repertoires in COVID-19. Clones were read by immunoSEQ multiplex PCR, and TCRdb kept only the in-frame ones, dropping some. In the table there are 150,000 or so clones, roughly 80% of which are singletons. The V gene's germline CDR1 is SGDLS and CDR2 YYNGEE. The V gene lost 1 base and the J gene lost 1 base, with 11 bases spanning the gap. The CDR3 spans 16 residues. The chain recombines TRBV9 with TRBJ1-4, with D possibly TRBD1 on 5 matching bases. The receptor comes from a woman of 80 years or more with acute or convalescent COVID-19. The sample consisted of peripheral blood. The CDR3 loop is CASSVSLGETNEKLFF. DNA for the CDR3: TGTGCCAGCAGCGTAAGTTTAGGGGAAACTAATGAAAAACTGTTTTTT.